The T cell receptor beta chain described here comes from a study of T cell responses to AZD1222 COVID-19 vaccine (dated by TCRdb to the early 2020s). A note on the overall study: A total of 230 or so trial participants underwent TCR sequencing, of whom about 210 received two doses of AZD1222 and around 25 received two doses of the MenACWY control vaccine. Trial participants were enrolled by age into subgroups of 18-55, 56-69 and 70-plus years, and around 140, 26 and 57 TCR-sequenced participants, respectively, were included in these subgroups.

Broader findings and caveats from the paper: Vaccine-associated CD4 TCRs spanned the whole spike protein, with dominant responses in regions 160-218 and 743-854. A significant rise in spike-specific TCR breadth and depth was observed after two AZD1222 doses relative to day 0 and relative to MenACWY recipients. In the small 56-69-year group, the increase in depth fell short of significance, most likely because of low power. Because no day 14 peak-response samples were available, the repertoires could be characterized only after the peak T cell response. Conclusions about previously exposed vaccinees are limited, since just a handful of AZD1222 recipients were seropositive for SARS-CoV-2 at baseline. Epitopes outside the regions mutated in the B.1.351 and B.1.1.7 variants were reportedly recognized by nearly half of the unique spike-specific TCRs. Participants were mostly white British, with more females than males. The authors suggested clonal diversity may have been underestimated.

The time point label here, explained by the study, means: about 28 days (+/-7) after the second vaccine dose. AZD1222 recipients given second doses at about 4 weeks or at about 12 weeks were pooled, since spike-specific TCR depth and breadth were not found to differ between the two schedules. Samples from vaccinated people were obtained from the UK trials COV001 and COV002, which included a single-blind randomized controlled phase 2/3 trial of AZD1222 (ChAdOx1 nCoV-19) in healthy adults. For TCRbeta chain sequencing, PBMC samples were collected from trial participants at day 0 and at day 28 after the second dose. The CDR3 regions of human TCRbeta chains were analyzed by immunosequencing. The original methods were these. TCRs in the repertoires were matched against a reference library of SARS-CoV-2-specific TCRs that had been generated with the MIRA antigen-specificity platform. Breadth meant the fraction of unique TCRs that were SARS-CoV-2-associated, whereas depth meant the fraction of total T cells that were SARS-CoV-2-associated. Using the MIRA data, each spike-specific TCR was mapped to the spike region that the TCR reacts to and placed in a CD4 or CD8 class. Log10-transformed breadth and depth values were compared by one-way ANOVA with Sidak's multiple comparisons tests. The source is immuneACCESS, and TCRdb retained only in-frame sequences with V and J called. Part of the clones is not carried over; for the studies checked, unresolved V genes explain less than half of this, and the remainder is unexplained. D and trimming were read from the DNA, whereas the V and J calls and clone size are those reported in that table. A total of 120,000 to 150,000 clones appear in this sample, about 93% of them only once. Approximately 4.3% of the sample is in the top ten clones.

In regard to this clone: The specificity of this receptor is unknown. No base-level quality is on record; no much larger clone is a single base apart.

V sheds 0 bases and J sheds 4 bases, leaving 13 bases between their ends. The CDR3 covers 15 residues, taking in both the cysteine and the phenylalanine. Only CDR3 DNA remains: 45 bases, in frame from the first base. For CDR1 and CDR2, the germline V gene lists SGHTS and YDEGEE. Sample: peripheral blood, taken 28 days after the second AZD1222 dose. The origin of this receptor is an adult who received the AZD1222 COVID-19 vaccine. The chain is encoded by TRBV5-8 joined to TRBJ1-2, and the D gene may be TRBD1, 6 bases matching. The CDR3 loop reads CASSLDPGASYGYTF. At the DNA level, the sequence is TGTGCCAGCAGCTTGGATCCAGGGGCGTCCTATGGCTACACCTTC. With the rest looked up from the reference TRBV5-8 and TRBJ1-2 genes rather than sequenced, the full variable domain is EAGVTQSPTHLIKTRGQQATLRCSPISGHTSVYWYQQALGLGLQFLLWYDEGEERNRGNFPPRFSGRQFPNYSSELNVNALELEDSALYLCASSLDPGASYGYTFGSGTRLTVV.